The rows below give T cell receptor beta chains drawn from one sample of a study of circulating and synovial CD4+ cells in juvenile arthritis. Libraries were prepared by immunoSEQ multiplex PCR; TCRdb keeps only in-frame clonotypes and omits some of them. This repertoire shows tens of thousands of clones, around 95% found once; its top ten account for 0.55% to 0.75%. Sample: CD4+ T cells from blood. The receptors come from a human donor with juvenile idiopathic arthritis. Both conserved end residues are part of each CDR3. A D gene is named only where the DNA matches it firmly. Only part of the rows carry a size: once, few, many, or a class if the clone is expanded.

v_call: TRBV30
j_call: TRBJ1-6
d_call: NA
clone_size: NA
cdr3_aa: CAWSAWTDNSPLHF
cdr3_nt: TGTGCCTGGAGTGCATGGACAGATAATTCCCCCCTCCACTTT

v_call: TRBV29-1
j_call: TRBJ2-3
d_call: NA
clone_size: NA
cdr3_aa: CSVEGSRASTDTQYF
cdr3_nt: TGCAGCGTTGAAGGTTCCAGGGCCAGCACAGATACGCAGTATTTT

v_call: TRBV4-2
j_call: TRBJ2-5
d_call: NA
clone_size: NA
cdr3_aa: CASTPSLGGQETQYF
cdr3_nt: TGTGCCAGCACGCCGAGCTTGGGGGGCCAAGAGACCCAGTACTTC

v_call: TRBV14
j_call: TRBJ1-1
d_call: NA
clone_size: NA
cdr3_aa: CASSLLPGNTEAFF
cdr3_nt: TGTGCCAGCAGCCTTCTACCGGGAAACACTGAAGCTTTCTTT

v_call: TRBV18
j_call: TRBJ2-1
d_call: TRBD1
clone_size: NA
cdr3_aa: CASSPRTGGINEQFF
cdr3_nt: TGTGCCAGCTCACCTAGGACAGGGGGGATTAATGAGCAGTTCTTC

v_call: TRBV19
j_call: TRBJ1-5
d_call: NA
clone_size: NA
cdr3_aa: CASGRASNQPQHF
cdr3_nt: TGTGCCAGTGGGCGGGCGAGCAATCAGCCCCAGCATTTT

v_call: TRBV5-1
j_call: TRBJ2-7
d_call: NA
clone_size: NA
cdr3_aa: CASSSGGLSYEQYF
cdr3_nt: TGCGCCAGCAGCTCGGGGGGCCTGAGTTACGAGCAGTACTTC

v_call: TRBV5-6
j_call: TRBJ2-5
d_call: NA
clone_size: NA
cdr3_aa: CASSFGAGTQYF
cdr3_nt: TGTGCCAGCAGCTTCGGCGCGGGGACCCAGTACTTC

v_call: TRBV7-9
j_call: TRBJ1-1
d_call: NA
clone_size: NA
cdr3_aa: CASSFTGLNTEAFF
cdr3_nt: TGTGCCAGCAGCTTCACAGGGTTGAACACTGAAGCTTTCTTT

v_call: TRBV7-2
j_call: TRBJ1-2
d_call: NA
clone_size: few
cdr3_aa: CASSFDRSNYGYTF
cdr3_nt: TGTGCCAGCAGCTTCGACAGGAGTAACTATGGCTACACCTTC

v_call: TRBV5-1
j_call: TRBJ1-3
d_call: NA
clone_size: NA
cdr3_aa: CASSLEMAGAGNTIYF
cdr3_nt: TGCGCCAGCAGCTTGGAAATGGCAGGGGCTGGAAACACCATATATTTT

v_call: TRBV7-9
j_call: TRBJ1-4
d_call: NA
clone_size: once
cdr3_aa: CASSYLRQTNEKLFF
cdr3_nt: TGTGCCAGCAGCTATCTAAGACAGACTAATGAAAAACTGTTTTTT

v_call: TRBV7-3
j_call: TRBJ2-3
d_call: TRBD2
clone_size: NA
cdr3_aa: CASSLRLAGGITDTQYF
cdr3_nt: TGTGCCAGCAGCTTAAGGCTAGCGGGGGGGATAACAGATACGCAGTATTTT

v_call: TRBV25-1
j_call: TRBJ2-2
d_call: NA
clone_size: NA
cdr3_aa: CASSEYLNTGELFF
cdr3_nt: TGTGCCAGCAGTGAATACCTGAACACCGGGGAGCTGTTTTTT

v_call: TRBV7-6
j_call: TRBJ2-7
d_call: TRBD2
clone_size: NA
cdr3_aa: CASSLDRGGYEQYF
cdr3_nt: TGTGCCAGCAGCTTAGACCGCGGGGGCTACGAGCAGTACTTC

v_call: TRBV9
j_call: TRBJ1-2
d_call: TRBD1
clone_size: NA
cdr3_aa: CASSPEPKGAGGYTF
cdr3_nt: TGTGCCAGCAGCCCCGAACCAAAGGGGGCAGGTGGCTACACCTTC

v_call: TRBV6-1
j_call: TRBJ1-2
d_call: NA
clone_size: NA
cdr3_aa: CASRTVGGLYGYTF
cdr3_nt: TGTGCCAGCAGGACAGTGGGGGGGCTTTATGGCTACACCTTC

v_call: TRBV6-1
j_call: TRBJ2-7
d_call: TRBD2
clone_size: NA
cdr3_aa: CASSERGDLYEQYF
cdr3_nt: TGTGCCAGCAGTGAGCGGGGGGACCTATACGAGCAGTACTTC

v_call: TRBV9
j_call: TRBJ1-6
d_call: NA
clone_size: NA
cdr3_aa: CASTVADYLDNSPLHF
cdr3_nt: TGTGCCAGCACGGTAGCGGACTATTTGGATAATTCACCCCTCCACTTT

v_call: TRBV18
j_call: TRBJ1-2
d_call: TRBD1
clone_size: NA
cdr3_aa: CASPTSGTGGNGYTF
cdr3_nt: TGTGCCAGCCCGACTTCCGGGACAGGGGGCAATGGCTACACCTTC

v_call: TRBV14
j_call: TRBJ2-1
d_call: NA
clone_size: NA
cdr3_aa: CASSQDGGVSYNEQFF
cdr3_nt: TGTGCCAGCAGCCAAGATGGAGGGGTGTCCTACAATGAGCAGTTCTTC

v_call: TRBV5-3
j_call: TRBJ2-7
d_call: TRBD2
clone_size: once
cdr3_aa: CARSLIDSGGHYEQYF
cdr3_nt: TGTGCCAGAAGCCTCATTGATAGCGGGGGGCACTACGAGCAGTACTTC

v_call: TRBV4-3
j_call: TRBJ2-1
d_call: TRBD2
clone_size: NA
cdr3_aa: CASSQISGGFDNEQFF
cdr3_nt: TGCGCCAGCAGCCAGATTAGCGGGGGGTTCGACAATGAGCAGTTCTTC

v_call: TRBV15
j_call: TRBJ2-5
d_call: TRBD1
clone_size: NA
cdr3_aa: CATSRDRTGGAETQYF
cdr3_nt: TGTGCCACCAGCAGAGATAGAACAGGGGGCGCAGAGACCCAGTACTTC

v_call: TRBV4-3
j_call: TRBJ1-2
d_call: NA
clone_size: NA
cdr3_aa: CASSPWGLEGYTF
cdr3_nt: TGCGCCAGCAGCCCCTGGGGGCTGGAGGGCTACACCTTC

v_call: TRBV5-5
j_call: TRBJ1-1
d_call: TRBD1
clone_size: NA
cdr3_aa: CASSLAQYIGQGSLGTEAFF
cdr3_nt: TGTGCCAGCAGCTTGGCCCAATATATTGGACAGGGGAGTTTGGGCACTGAAGCTTTCTTT

v_call: TRBV19
j_call: TRBJ2-3
d_call: TRBD1
clone_size: NA
cdr3_aa: CASARTGGADTQYF
cdr3_nt: TGTGCCAGTGCCAGGACAGGGGGCGCGGATACGCAGTATTTT

v_call: TRBV28
j_call: TRBJ1-2
d_call: NA
clone_size: NA
cdr3_aa: CASSLGTGQGYGYTF
cdr3_nt: TGTGCCAGCAGTTTAGGAACAGGTCAAGGCTATGGCTACACCTTC

v_call: TRBV9
j_call: TRBJ1-1
d_call: NA
clone_size: NA
cdr3_aa: CASSAPSGSRGDTEAFF
cdr3_nt: TGTGCCAGCAGCGCCCCGTCCGGCAGCAGGGGTGACACTGAAGCTTTCTTT